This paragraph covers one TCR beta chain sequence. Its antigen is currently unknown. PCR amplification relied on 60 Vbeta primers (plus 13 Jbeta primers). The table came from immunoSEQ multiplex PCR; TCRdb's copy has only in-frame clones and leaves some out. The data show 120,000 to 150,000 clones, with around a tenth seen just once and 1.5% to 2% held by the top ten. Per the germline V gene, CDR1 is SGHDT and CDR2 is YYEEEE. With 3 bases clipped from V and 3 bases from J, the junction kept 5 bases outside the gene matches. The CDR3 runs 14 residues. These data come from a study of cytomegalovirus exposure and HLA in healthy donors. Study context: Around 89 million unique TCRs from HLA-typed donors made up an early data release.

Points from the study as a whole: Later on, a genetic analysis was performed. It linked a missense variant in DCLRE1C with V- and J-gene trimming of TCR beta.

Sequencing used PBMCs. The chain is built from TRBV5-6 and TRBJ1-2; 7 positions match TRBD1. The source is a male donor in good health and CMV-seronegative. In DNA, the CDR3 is TGTGCCAGCAGCTCCAGGGGGAGAGACTATGGCTACACCTTC. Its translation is CASSSRGRDYGYTF.